What follows are 4 T cell receptor beta chains derived from one specimen sequenced in a study of early T cells in non-severe SARS-CoV-2 infection. One entry per CDR3 protein, called by TCRdb with MiXCR from the 5' RACE reads. The sample lists some 76,000 distinct CDR3 sequences; roughly a sixth were seen once. The sequencing input was whole blood. The receptor source for this set is an adult who was a healthcare worker with PCR-confirmed SARS-CoV-2 infection or an uninfected control (not recorded which).

This clonotype was observed a few times. The chain combines TRBV19 with TRBJ2-5; 7 nucleotides agree with TRBD2. The CDR3 covers 15 residues. Germline trimming cut 7 bases from V and 7 bases from J; bases unmatched to any gene: 15. The germline CDR1 and CDR2 sequences are LNHDA and SQIVND (reference sequence). The CDR3 loop is CASTPLGLGDGTQYF. In DNA form, the CDR3 reads TGTGCCAGTACCCCCTTAGGACTAGGAGACGGGACCCAGTACTTC. The full variable domain, completed using reference TRBV19 and TRBJ2-5, is DGGITQSPKYLFRKEGQNVTLSCEQNLNHDAMYWYRQDPGQGLRLIYYSQIVNDFQKGDIAEGYSVSREKKESFPLTVTSAQKNPTAFYLCASTPLGLGDGTQYFGPGTRLLVL.

By proportion, this clonotype is medium-sized. The genes are TRBV6-1 and TRBJ2-1; TRBD2 might be the D (5 bases). The germline V gene has CDR1 MNHNS and CDR2 SASEGT. The germline V and J ends were trimmed by 4 bases and 4 bases, with 20 bases remaining between them. This CDR3 is 17 amino acids long. The CDR3 here is CASSGPRTQAVYNEQFF. The CDR3 DNA is TGTGCCAGCAGTGGCCCCCGGACTCAAGCGGTATACAATGAGCAGTTCTTC.

In this sample, this clonotype turned up many times. The J gene is TRBJ1-1, the V gene TRBV6-6; no firm D call. The CDR3 consists of 15 residues. CDR1 and CDR2 from the germline V gene are MNHNY and SVGAGI (reference sequence). Trimming stripped 5 bases from V and 7 bases from J, with 20 bases between. The CDR3 sequence: CASSVTPEGAYEAFF. In nucleotides, the CDR3 is TGTGCCAGCAGTGTTACTCCAGAGGGTGCCTATGAAGCTTTCTTT.

The table lists this clonotype with many counts. The chain carries TRBV9 and TRBJ1-1; D call uncertain. V shed 0 bases and J shed 11 bases, with 14 bases lying between them. The CDR3 is 13 amino acids. CDR1 SGDLS and CDR2 YYNGEE come from the germline V gene. The CDR3 DNA follows: TGTGCCAGCAGCGTAGGTAGTCGAGACGGGGCTTTCTTT. Its protein is CASSVGSRDGAFF.